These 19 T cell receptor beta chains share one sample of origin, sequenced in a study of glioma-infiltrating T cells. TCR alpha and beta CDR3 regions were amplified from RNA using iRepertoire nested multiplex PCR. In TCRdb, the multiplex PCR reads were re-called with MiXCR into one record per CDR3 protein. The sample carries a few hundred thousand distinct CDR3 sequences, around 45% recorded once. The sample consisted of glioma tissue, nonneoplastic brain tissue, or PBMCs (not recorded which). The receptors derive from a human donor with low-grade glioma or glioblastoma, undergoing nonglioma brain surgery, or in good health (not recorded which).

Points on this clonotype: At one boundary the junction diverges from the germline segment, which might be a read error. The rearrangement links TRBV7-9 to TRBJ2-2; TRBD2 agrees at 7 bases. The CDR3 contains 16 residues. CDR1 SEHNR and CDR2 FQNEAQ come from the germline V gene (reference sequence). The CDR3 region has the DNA TGTGCCAGCAGCTCCAGACTAGCTGCGAACACCGGGGATCTGTTTTTT. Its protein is CASSSRLAANTGDLFF.

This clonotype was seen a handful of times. DNA for the CDR3: TGTGCCAGTAGTTGGACAGCCTATGGCTACACCTTC. Translated, it gives CASSWTAYGYTF. This chain joins TRBV19 and TRBJ1-2, with D possibly matching TRBD1 (6 bases). The CDR3 totals 12 residues. Germline assignment: CDR1 LNHDA and CDR2 SQIVND (reference sequence). V was pared by 5 bases and J by 4 bases, with 8 bases between.

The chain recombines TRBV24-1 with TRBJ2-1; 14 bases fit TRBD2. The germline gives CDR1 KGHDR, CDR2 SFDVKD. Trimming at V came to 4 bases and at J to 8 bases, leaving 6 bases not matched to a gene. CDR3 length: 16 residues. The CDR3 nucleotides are TGTGCCACCAGTGACCACCGACTAGCGGGAGGGTATGAGCAGTTCTTC. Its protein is CATSDHRLAGGYEQFF.

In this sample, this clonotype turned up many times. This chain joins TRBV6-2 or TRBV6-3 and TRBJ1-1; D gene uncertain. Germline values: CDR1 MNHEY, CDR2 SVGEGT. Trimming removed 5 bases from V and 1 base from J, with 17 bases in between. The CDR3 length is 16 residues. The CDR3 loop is CASSQNFVVANTEAFF. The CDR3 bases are TGTGCCAGCAGTCAAAATTTTGTTGTTGCGAACACTGAAGCTTTCTTT.

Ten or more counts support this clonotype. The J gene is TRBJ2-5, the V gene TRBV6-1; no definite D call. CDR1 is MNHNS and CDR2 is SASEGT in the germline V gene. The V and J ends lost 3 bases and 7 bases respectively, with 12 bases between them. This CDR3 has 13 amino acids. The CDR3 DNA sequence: TGTGCCAGCAGTGAGCGGCCGGGTGGGACCCAGTACTTC. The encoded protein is CASSERPGGTQYF.

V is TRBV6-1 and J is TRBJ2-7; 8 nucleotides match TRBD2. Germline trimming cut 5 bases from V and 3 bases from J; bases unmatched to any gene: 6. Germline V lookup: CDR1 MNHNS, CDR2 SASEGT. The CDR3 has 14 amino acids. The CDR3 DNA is TGTGCCAGCAGTCGCTCAGCGGGAGACTACGAGCAGTACTTC. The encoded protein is CASSRSAGDYEQYF.

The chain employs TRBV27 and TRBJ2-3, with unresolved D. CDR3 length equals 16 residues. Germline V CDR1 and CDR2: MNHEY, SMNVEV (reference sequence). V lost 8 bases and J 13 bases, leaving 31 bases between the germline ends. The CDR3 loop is CASATGLNADGDTKYF. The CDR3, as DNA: TGTGCCAGCGCCACTGGGCTGAATGCCGATGGGGATACAAAGTATTTT.

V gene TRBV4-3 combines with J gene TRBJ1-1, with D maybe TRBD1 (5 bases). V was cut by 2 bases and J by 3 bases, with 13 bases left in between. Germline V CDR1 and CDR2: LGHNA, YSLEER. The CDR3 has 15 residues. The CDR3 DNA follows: TGCGCCAGCAGCCAATTGAGGGGCGGGGACACTGAAGCTTTCTTT. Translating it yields CASSQLRGGDTEAFF.

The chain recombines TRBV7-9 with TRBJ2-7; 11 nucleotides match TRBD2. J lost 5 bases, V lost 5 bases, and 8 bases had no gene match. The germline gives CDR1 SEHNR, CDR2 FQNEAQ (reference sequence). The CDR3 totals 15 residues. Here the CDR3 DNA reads TGTGCCAGCAGCCTCACTAGCGGGAGACTCCACGAGCAGTACTTC. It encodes CASSLTSGRLHEQYF. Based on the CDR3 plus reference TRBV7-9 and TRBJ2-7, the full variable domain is DTGVSQNPRHKITKRGQNVTFRCDPISEHNRLYWYRQTLGQGPEFLTYFQNEAQLEKSRLLSDRFSAERPKGSFSTLEIQRTEQGDSAMYLCASSLTSGRLHEQYFGPGTRLTVT.

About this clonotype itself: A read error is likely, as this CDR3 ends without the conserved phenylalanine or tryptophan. CDR3 sequence: CASRIGEGVSDTQYL. The DNA for the CDR3 is TGTGCCAGCAGAATAGGAGAGGGGGTGTCCGATACGCAGTATCTT. The chain employs TRBV6-2 or TRBV6-3 and TRBJ2-3; D possibly corresponds to TRBD1 (6 bases). Germline CDR1 is MNHEY and CDR2 is SVGEGT. Trimming pared 6 bases from V and 6 bases from J, leaving 19 bases between. This CDR3 comprises 15 residues.

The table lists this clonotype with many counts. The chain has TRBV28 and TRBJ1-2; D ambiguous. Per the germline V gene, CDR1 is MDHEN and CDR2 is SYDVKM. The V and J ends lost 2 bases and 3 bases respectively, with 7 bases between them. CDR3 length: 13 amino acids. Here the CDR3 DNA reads TGTGCCAGCAGTTTAAGCAGGCACTATGGCTACACCTTC. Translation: CASSLSRHYGYTF.

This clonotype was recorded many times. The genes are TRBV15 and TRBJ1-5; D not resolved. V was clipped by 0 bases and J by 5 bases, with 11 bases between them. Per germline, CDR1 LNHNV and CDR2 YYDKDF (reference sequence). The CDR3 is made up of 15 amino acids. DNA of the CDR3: TGTGCCACCAGCAGAGATAAACGAGGATATCAGCCCCAGCATTTT. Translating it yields CATSRDKRGYQPQHF. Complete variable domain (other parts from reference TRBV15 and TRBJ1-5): DAMVIQNPRYQVTQFGKPVTLSCSQTLNHNVMYWYQQKSSQAPKLLFHYYDKDFNNEADTPDNFQSRRPNTSFCFLDIRSPGLGDTAMYLCATSRDKRGYQPQHFGDGTRLSIL.

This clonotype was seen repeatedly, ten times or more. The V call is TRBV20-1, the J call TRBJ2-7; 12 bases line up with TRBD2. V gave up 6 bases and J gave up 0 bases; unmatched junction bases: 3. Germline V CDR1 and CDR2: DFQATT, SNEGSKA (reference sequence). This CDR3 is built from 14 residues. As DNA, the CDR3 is TGCAGTGCGCCGGGACTAGCGGGCTCCTACGAGCAGTACTTC. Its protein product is CSAPGLAGSYEQYF.

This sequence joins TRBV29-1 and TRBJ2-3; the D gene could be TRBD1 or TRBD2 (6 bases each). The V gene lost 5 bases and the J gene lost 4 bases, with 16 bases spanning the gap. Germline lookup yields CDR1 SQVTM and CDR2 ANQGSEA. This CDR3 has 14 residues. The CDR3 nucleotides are TGCAGCGTTAGGGGGGCGGGCCCGGCAGATACGCAGTATTTT. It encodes CSVRGAGPADTQYF.

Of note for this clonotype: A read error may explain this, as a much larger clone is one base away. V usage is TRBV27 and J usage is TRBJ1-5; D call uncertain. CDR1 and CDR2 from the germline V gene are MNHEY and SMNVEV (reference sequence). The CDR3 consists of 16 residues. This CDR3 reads CAGSLDGVWGNQPQHF. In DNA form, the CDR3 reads TGTGCCGGCAGTTTAGATGGGGTTTGGGGCAATCAGCCCCAGCATTTT.

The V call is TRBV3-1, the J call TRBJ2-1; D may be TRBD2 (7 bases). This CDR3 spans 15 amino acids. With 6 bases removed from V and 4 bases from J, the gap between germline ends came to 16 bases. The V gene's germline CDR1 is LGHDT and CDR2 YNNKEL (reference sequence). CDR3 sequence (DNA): TGTGCCAGCAGATTTAGGGGGAGGGGGTACAATGAGCAGTTCTTC. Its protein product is CASRFRGRGYNEQFF.

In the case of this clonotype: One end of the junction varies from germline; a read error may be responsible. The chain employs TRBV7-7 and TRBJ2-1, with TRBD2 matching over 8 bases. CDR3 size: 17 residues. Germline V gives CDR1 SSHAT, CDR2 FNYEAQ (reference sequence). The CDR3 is CASSLVGGRFSYNEQFF. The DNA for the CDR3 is TGCGCCAGCAGCTTGGTTGGCGGGAGGTTTTCCTACAATGAGCAGTTCTTC.

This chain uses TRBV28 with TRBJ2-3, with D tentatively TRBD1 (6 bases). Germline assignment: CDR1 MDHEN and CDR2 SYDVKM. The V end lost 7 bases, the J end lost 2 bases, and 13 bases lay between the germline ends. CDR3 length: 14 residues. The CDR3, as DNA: TGTGCCAGCAAACCGGACAGACCCACAGATACGCAGTATTTT. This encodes CASKPDRPTDTQYF.

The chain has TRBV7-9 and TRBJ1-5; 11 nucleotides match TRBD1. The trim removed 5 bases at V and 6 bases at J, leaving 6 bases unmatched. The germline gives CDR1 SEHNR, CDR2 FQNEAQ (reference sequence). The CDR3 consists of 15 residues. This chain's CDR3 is CASSEGQGAFQPQHF. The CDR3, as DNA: TGTGCCAGCAGCGAAGGACAGGGGGCTTTTCAGCCCCAGCATTTT.